This T cell receptor beta chain was recorded in a study of radiation and T cells in renal cell carcinoma. Assay: immunoSEQ multiplex PCR; the TCRdb copy retains only in-frame clones and omits some. The sample lists about 140,000 clones; less than 85% were seen once. The V end lost 1 base, the J end lost 7 bases, and 8 bases lay between the germline ends. Germline CDR1 reads SGHTA; CDR2 reads FQGNSA. There are 13 residues in the CDR3. Time point in this sample: baseline pretreatment blood. As for treatment: 15 Gy SBRT to primary tumor, nephrectomy 4 weeks later. This specimen was blood, taken from a patient whose treatment included radiotherapy and nephrectomy. The V gene is TRBV7-2, the J gene TRBJ2-1; D is undetermined. This receptor was taken from a woman aged 45-60 years with renal cell carcinoma. The DNA of the CDR3 is TGTGCCAGCAGCTTAGGCTGGGTGAATGAGCAGTTCTTC. This gives the protein CASSLGWVNEQFF.